This TCR beta chain was captured by sequencing in a study of blood T cell repertoires in COVID-19. Study background: Sources were T cells, B-cell-depleted T cells, or PBMCs; the material itself was cDNA or gDNA.

The junction had 5 bases not matched to a gene; V was cut back by 3 bases and J by 11 bases. CDR1 MGHDK and CDR2 SYGVNS come from the germline V gene. This CDR3 is built from 14 residues. Under the authors' procedure: Reference gene primer amplification in the assay estimated nucleated cell counts. Some clones are missing from TCRdb's copy, which holds only in-frame ones; the method was immunoSEQ multiplex PCR. The D gene and trimming were derived from the DNA, and the V and J assignments and clone size from that table. In the table there are 240,000 or so clones, around 86% of which are singletons. Sequences were obtained from PBMCs or T cells enriched from blood (not recorded which). The chain carries TRBV25-1 and TRBJ1-4; 11 bases line up with TRBD1. The receptor was derived from a woman between 40 and 55 years old with acute COVID-19. The CDR3 sequence is CASSEGTGGSKLFF. Written as DNA, the CDR3 is TGTGCCAGCAGTGAGGGGACAGGGGGATCTAAACTGTTTTTT.